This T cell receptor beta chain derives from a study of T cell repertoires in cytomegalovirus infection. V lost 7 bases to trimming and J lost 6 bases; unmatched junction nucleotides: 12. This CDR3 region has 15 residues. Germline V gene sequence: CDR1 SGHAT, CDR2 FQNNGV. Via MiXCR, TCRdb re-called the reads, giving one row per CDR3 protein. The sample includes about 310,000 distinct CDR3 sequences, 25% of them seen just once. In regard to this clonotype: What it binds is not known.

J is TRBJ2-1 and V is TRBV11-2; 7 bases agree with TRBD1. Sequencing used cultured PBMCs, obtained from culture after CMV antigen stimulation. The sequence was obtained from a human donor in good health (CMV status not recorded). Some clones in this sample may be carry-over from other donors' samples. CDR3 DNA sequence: TGTGCCAGCACCAATGACAGGGATTACTCCAATGAGCAGTTCTTC. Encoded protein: CASTNDRDYSNEQFF.